Sequencing of this T cell receptor (beta chain) was carried out in a study of tumor-infiltrating lymphocytes in primary liver carcinoma. Across the whole study: The cohort included men and women aged 30 to 69 years. Staging of the tumors gave T1-T3 N0M0, with widths of roughly 4.2 to 11 cm. Regarding the study as a whole: Only about 7.5-24% of top clones showed up in all five tumor regions.

A constant-region primer primed TCR beta cDNA synthesis from 400 to 550 ng of total RNA. Each TCR beta library was derived from three nested multiplex PCR rounds that employed slightly modified ARM-PCR. Investigators reported that the first two PCR rounds, at 10 to 11 cycles each, used TRBV1-TRBV30 forward primers with a C-beta reverse primer. TCRdb re-analysed the multiplex PCR reads in MiXCR, keeping a single row per CDR3 protein. In the table there are about 97,000 distinct CDR3 sequences, around 66% of which are singletons. Details on this clonotype: Antigen unknown.

It was from about 21-30 mg of unsorted bulk tissue that RNA and DNA were co-extracted. Sampling targeted five separate regions of each tumor, which included the tumor centre. CDR3 length: 16 residues. V lost 5 bases and J lost 10; bases outside the gene matches: 13. Germline V lookup: CDR1 SGHAT, CDR2 FQNNGV. This TCR was sampled from a woman in her sixties or seventies with primary liver carcinoma and hepatitis B virus infection. What was sequenced was liver tumor tissue from sampling region 2. Documented subset: tumor region T2, inferior pole. The rearrangement joins TRBV11-2 to TRBJ2-1; TRBD2 matches 11 bases. CDR3 DNA: TGTGCCAGCAGCCCCCCTGGCACTAGCGGGAGAAGAGAGCAGTTCTTC. Residues: CASSPPGTSGRREQFF.